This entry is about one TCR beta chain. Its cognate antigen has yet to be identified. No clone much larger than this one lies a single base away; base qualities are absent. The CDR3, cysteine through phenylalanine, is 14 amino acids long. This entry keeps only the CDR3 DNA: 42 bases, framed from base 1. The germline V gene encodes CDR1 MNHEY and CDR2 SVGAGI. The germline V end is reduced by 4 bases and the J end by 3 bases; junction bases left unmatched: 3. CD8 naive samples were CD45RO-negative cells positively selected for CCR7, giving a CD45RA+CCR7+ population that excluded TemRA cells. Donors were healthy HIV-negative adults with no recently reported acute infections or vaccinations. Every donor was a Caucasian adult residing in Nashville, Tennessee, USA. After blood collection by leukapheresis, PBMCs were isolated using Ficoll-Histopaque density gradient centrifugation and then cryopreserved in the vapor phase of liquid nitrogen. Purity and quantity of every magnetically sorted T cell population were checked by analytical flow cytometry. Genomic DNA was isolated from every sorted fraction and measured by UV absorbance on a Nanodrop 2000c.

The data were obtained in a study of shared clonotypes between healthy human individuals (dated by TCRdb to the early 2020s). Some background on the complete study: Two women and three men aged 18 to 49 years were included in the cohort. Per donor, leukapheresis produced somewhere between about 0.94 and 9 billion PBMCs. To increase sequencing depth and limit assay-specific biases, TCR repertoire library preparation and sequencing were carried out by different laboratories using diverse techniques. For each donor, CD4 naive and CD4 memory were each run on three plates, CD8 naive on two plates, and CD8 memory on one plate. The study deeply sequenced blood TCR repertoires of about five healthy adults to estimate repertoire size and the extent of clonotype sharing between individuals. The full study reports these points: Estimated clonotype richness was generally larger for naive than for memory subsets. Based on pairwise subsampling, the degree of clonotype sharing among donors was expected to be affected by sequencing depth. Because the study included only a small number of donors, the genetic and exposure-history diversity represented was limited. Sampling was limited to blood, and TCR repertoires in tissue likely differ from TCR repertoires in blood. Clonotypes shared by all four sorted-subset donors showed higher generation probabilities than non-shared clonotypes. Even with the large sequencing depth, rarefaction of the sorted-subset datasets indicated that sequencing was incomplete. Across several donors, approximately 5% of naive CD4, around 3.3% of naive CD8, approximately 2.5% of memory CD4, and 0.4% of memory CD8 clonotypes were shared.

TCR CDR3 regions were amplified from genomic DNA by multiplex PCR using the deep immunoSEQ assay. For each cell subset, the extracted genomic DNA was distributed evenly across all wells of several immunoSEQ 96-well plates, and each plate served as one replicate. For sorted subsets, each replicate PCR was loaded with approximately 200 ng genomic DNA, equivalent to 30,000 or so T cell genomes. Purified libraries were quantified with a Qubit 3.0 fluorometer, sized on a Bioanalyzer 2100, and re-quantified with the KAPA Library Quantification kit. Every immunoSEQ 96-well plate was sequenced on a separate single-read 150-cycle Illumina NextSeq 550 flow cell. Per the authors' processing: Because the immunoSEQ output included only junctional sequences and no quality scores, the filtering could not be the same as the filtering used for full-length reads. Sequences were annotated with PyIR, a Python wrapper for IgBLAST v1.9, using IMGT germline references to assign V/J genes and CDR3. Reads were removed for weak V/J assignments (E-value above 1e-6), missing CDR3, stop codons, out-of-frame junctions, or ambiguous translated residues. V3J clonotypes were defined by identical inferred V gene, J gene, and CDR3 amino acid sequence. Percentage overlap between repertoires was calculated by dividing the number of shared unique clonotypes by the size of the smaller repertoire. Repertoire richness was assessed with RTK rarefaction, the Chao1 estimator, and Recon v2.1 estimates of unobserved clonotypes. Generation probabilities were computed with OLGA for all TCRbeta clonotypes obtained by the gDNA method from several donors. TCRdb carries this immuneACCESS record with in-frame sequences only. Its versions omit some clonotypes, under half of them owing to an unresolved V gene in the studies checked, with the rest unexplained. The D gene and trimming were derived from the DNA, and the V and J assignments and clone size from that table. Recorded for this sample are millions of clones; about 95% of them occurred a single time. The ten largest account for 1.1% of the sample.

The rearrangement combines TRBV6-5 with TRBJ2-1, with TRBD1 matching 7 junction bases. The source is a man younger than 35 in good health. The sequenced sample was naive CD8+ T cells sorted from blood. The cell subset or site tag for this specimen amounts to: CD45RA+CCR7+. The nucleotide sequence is TGTGCCAGCAGTTTTGGGACAGTCTACAATGAGCAGTTCTTC. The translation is CASSFGTVYNEQFF.